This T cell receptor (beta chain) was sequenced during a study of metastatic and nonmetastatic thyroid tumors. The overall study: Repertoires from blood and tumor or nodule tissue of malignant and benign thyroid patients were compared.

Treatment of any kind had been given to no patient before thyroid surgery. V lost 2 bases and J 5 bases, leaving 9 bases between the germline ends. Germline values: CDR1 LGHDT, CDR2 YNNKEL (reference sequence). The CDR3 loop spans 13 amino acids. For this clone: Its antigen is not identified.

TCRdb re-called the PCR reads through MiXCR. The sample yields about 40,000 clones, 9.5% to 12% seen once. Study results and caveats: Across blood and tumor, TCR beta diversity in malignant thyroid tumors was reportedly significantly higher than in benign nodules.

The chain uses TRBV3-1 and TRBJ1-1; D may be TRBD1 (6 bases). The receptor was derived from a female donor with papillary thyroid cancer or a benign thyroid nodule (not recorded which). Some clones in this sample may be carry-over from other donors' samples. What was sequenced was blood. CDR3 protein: CASSQSRGTEAFF. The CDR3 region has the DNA TGTGCCAGCAGCCAATCTAGGGGGACTGAAGCTTTCTTT.